This T cell receptor beta chain was observed in a study of blood T cell repertoires in COVID-19. Study background: From T cells, B-cell-depleted T cells, or PBMCs came the material, which was cDNA or gDNA.

Trimming cost V 0 bases and J 8 bases, with 14 bases left between them. Germline V gene data show CDR1 as SGHRS and CDR2 as YFSETQ. The CDR3 has 15 amino acids. In the original processing: Cell counts per sample came from amplifying reference gene primers. Some clones are missing from TCRdb's copy, which holds only in-frame ones; the method was immunoSEQ multiplex PCR. V and J calls and clone size are those listed in that table; D and trimming were worked out from the DNA. Among about 200,000 clones listed, around 82% were seen once. Sequenced material: peripheral blood. The receptor comes from a woman aged 45-65 years with acute or convalescent COVID-19. The rearrangement links TRBV5-1 to TRBJ1-4; no reliable D call. CDR3 residues: CASSLGTGAGEKLFF. The CDR3 DNA reads as TGCGCCAGCAGCTTGGGGACGGGAGCGGGGGAAAAACTGTTTTTT. Together with reference TRBV5-1 and TRBJ1-4, the CDR3 gives the full variable domain: KAGVTQTPRYLIKTRGQQVTLSCSPISGHRSVSWYQQTPGQGLQFLFEYFSETQRNKGNFPGRFSGRQFSNSRSEMNVSTLELGDSALYLCASSLGTGAGEKLFFGSGTQLSVL.